These T cell receptor beta chains were read from a single sample in a study of blood T cell repertoires in COVID-19. TCRdb's table, derived via immunoSEQ multiplex PCR, lists solely in-frame clones and lacks some. The sample holds 200,000 to 250,000 clones, around 86% seen once. Sequenced: peripheral blood. These TCRs come from a woman aged 30 to 39 who had recovered from COVID-19. Each CDR3 is given with its conserved first and last residue. D genes are given only for firm matches. Clone size, where shown, is once, few, many, or a class for clones that have expanded.

clone_size j_call v_call d_call cdr3_aa cdr3_nt
once TRBJ2-7 TRBV6-5 NA CASIYSDSSYEQYF TGTGCCAGCATTTACTCCGACAGTTCCTACGAGCAGTACTTC
NA TRBJ2-5 TRBV19 TRBD1 CASSPTLGTARETQYF TGTGCCAGTAGTCCCACCCTCGGGACAGCCAGGGAGACCCAGTACTTC
NA TRBJ1-2 TRBV12-3/TRBV12-4 NA CASREQGYYGYTF TGTGCCAGCAGAGAACAGGGCTACTATGGCTACACCTTC
NA TRBJ1-2 TRBV15 NA CATSRDSLPQSGYTF TGTGCCACCAGCAGAGATTCTCTCCCCCAAAGCGGCTACACCTTC
NA TRBJ2-3 TRBV6-5 NA CASSYSRTTDTQYF TGTGCCAGCAGTTACTCGAGAACTACAGATACGCAGTATTTT
NA TRBJ1-2 TRBV5-6 TRBD1 CASSLGVGQRDYGYTF TGTGCCAGCAGCTTGGGAGTGGGACAGAGGGACTATGGCTACACCTTC
once TRBJ1-1 TRBV19 TRBD1 CASSARQGARTEAFF TGTGCCAGTAGTGCCCGACAGGGCGCGAGGACTGAAGCTTTCTTT
NA TRBJ2-5 TRBV29-1 TRBD1 CSVEVRGFQETQYF TGCAGCGTTGAGGTCAGGGGGTTCCAAGAGACCCAGTACTTC
NA TRBJ2-1 TRBV27 TRBD2 CATRTSAYSEQFF TGTGCCACCAGGACTAGCGCCTACAGTGAGCAGTTCTTC
NA TRBJ1-2 TRBV6-2/TRBV6-3 NA CASSPSQGINYGYTF TGTGCCAGCAGCCCAAGCCAGGGTATCAACTATGGCTACACCTTC
once TRBJ1-2 TRBV30 NA CAWIRGFVHGYTF TGTGCCTGGATTAGGGGTTTTGTCCATGGCTACACCTTC
once TRBJ2-3 TRBV11-1 TRBD1 CASSTGQGSTDTQYF TGTGCCAGCAGCACGGGACAGGGAAGCACAGATACGCAGTATTTT